One sample yielded the 8 T cell receptor beta chains listed below, sequenced in a study of Ad26.COV2.S vaccination and SARS-CoV-2 variants. Treatment reported: 15 to 20 received Ad26.COV2.S at low or high dose, single or two shots; 5 received placebo; per-sample allocation not given. Sampling took place 63 days after the first vaccine or placebo injection. Method: immunoSEQ multiplex PCR; TCRdb's copy keeps in-frame clones and lacks some. The profile covers about 350,000 clones, with 70% to 90% appearing a single time and about 3.3% taken by the ten largest. This sample comprised peripheral blood, obtained in a trial of Ad26.COV2.S vaccine versus placebo. Receptors originate from a person between 18 and 65 years old who received the Ad26.COV2.S COVID-19 vaccine or a placebo.

The chain combines TRBV2 with TRBJ1-3, with 7 bases that match TRBD1. This CDR3 is 14 amino acids long. Germline V CDR1 and CDR2: SNHLY, FYNNEI. The junction had 8 bases not matched to a gene; V was cut back by 9 bases and J by 3 bases. In nucleotides, the CDR3 is TGTGCCAGGCAAAGGGGGCCAGGTGGAAACACCATATATTTT. Amino acids: CARQRGPGGNTIYF.

The chain uses TRBV5-1 and TRBJ2-1; the match to TRBD2 covers 11 bases. Trimming removed 1 base from V and 6 bases from J; junction bases left unmatched: 3. Germline CDR1 reads SGHRS; CDR2 reads YFSETQ. The CDR3 spans 15 residues. CDR3 coding DNA: TGCGCCAGCAGCTTGATAGCGGGGGGGCCCAATGAGCAGTTCTTC. It codes for CASSLIAGGPNEQFF.

V gene TRBV20-1 combines with J gene TRBJ2-3, with 7 bases that match TRBD2. This CDR3 is built from 17 residues. The junction had 13 bases not matched to a gene; V was cut back by 3 bases and J by 1 base. CDR1 is DFQATT, CDR2 SNEGSKA, per germline (reference sequence). DNA for the CDR3: TGCAGTGCTAGTATCGGTCTCACTAGCGTTGGCACAGATACGCAGTATTTT. Translated: CSASIGLTSVGTDTQYF.

The chain combines TRBV6-1 with TRBJ2-3; 10 bases match TRBD2. The CDR3 consists of 15 residues. Looked up from germline, CDR1 is MNHNS and CDR2 is SASEGT. V lost 3 bases and J lost 6; bases outside the gene matches: 6. CDR3 nucleotides: TGTGCCAGCAGTGATGCTAGCGGGGGTTGGGATACGCAGTATTTT. Protein product: CASSDASGGWDTQYF.

The chain joins TRBV9 to TRBJ2-2; 11 bases line up with TRBD1. Germline V gene lookup returns CDR1 SGDLS and CDR2 YYNGEE. The CDR3 contains 18 residues. The ends lost 2 bases at V and 4 bases at J; junction bases unmatched: 10. The CDR3 coding sequence is TGTGCCAGCAGCGTTAGACCCACCGGACAGGGGGCCACCGGGGAGCTGTTTTTT. Its protein product is CASSVRPTGQGATGELFF.

V is TRBV5-1 and J is TRBJ2-5, with 8 bases matching TRBD1. Germline CDR1 SGHRS, CDR2 YFSETQ. The J segment lost 5 bases and the V segment lost 4 bases, leaving 10 bases of the junction unmatched. The CDR3 consists of 15 residues. CDR3 protein: CASSPETGADETQYF. The CDR3 DNA follows: TGCGCCAGCAGCCCCGAGACAGGGGCGGACGAGACCCAGTACTTC.

V is TRBV10-3 and J is TRBJ2-7, with a tentative D call TRBD1 (6 bases). Germline assignment: CDR1 ENHRY and CDR2 SYGVKD. Trimming shortened V by 2 bases and J by 6 bases, and 20 bases separated the two germline ends. CDR3 length equals 16 residues. The CDR3 coding sequence is TGTGCCATCAGTGAGAGATCGCAGGGGATGAGCGCCGAGCAGTACTTC. It yields the protein CAISERSQGMSAEQYF.

This clone was observed a handful of times. V gene TRBV15 combines with J gene TRBJ1-3; TRBD1 might be the D (6 bases). Trimming cost V 0 bases and J 0 bases, with 9 bases left between them. The germline V gene has CDR1 LNHNV and CDR2 YYDKDF (reference sequence). The CDR3 is made up of 16 amino acids. The CDR3 coding sequence is TGTGCCACCAGCAGAGAAGGGGGATTCTCTGGAAACACCATATATTTT. Translated: CATSREGGFSGNTIYF.